This T cell receptor (beta chain) was documented in a study of shared clonotypes between healthy human individuals. About the research overall: The donors, two women and a few men, were aged 18 to 49.

The V end lost 1 base, the J end lost 1 base, and 11 bases lay between the germline ends. Germline values: CDR1 SGHTA, CDR2 FQGNSA. The CDR3 has 15 amino acids. Sequencing was performed with immunoSEQ multiplex PCR; in TCRdb, only in-frame clones are kept and a portion is missing. The data contain some 1,400,000 clones, roughly 95% of them singletons. Every contributor of samples was a Caucasian grown-up residing in Nashville, Tennessee. The rearrangement links TRBV7-2 to TRBJ2-7, with D hard to call. Specimen: naive CD4+ T cells sorted from blood. The subset: CD45RA+ positively selected. The sequence was collected from a man aged 25 to 40 in good health. This CDR3 reads CASSLVRTASYEQYF. CDR3 DNA sequence: TGTGCCAGCAGCTTAGTGAGGACGGCATCCTACGAGCAGTACTTC.